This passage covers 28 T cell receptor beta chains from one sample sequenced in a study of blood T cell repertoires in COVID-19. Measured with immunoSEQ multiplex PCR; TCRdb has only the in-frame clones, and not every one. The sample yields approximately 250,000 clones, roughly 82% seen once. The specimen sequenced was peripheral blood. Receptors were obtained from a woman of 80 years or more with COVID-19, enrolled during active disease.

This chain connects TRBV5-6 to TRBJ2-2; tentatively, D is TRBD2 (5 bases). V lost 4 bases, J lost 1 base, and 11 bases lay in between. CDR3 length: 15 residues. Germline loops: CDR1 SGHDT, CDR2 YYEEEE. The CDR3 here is CASSPQGLNTGELFF. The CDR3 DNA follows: TGTGCCAGCAGCCCTCAAGGACTGAACACCGGGGAGCTGTTTTTT.

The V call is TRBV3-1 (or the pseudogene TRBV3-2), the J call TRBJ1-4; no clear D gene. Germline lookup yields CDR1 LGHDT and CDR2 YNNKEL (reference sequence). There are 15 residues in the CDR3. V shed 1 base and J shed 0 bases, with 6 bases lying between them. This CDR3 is CASSQVTATNEKLFF. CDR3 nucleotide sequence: TGTGCCAGCAGCCAAGTCACTGCAACTAATGAAAAACTGTTTTTT.

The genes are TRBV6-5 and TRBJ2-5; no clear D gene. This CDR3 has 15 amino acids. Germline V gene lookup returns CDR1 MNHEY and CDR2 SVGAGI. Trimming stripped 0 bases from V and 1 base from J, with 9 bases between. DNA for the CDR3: TGTGCCAGCAGTTACTCTATCCCAGGCCAAGAGACCCAGTACTTC. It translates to CASSYSIPGQETQYF.

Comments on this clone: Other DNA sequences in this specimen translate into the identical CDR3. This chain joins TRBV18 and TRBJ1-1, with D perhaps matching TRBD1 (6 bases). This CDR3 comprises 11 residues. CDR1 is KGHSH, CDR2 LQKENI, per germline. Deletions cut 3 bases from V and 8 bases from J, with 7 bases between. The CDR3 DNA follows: TGTGCCAGCTCACCGGACAGAGAAGCTTTCTTT. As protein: CASSPDREAFF.

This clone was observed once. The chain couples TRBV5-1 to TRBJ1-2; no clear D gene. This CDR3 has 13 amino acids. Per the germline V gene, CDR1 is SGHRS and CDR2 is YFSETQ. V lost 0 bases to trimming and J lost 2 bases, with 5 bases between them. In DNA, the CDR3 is TGCGCCAGCAGCTTGGACAAGAACTATGGCTACACCTTC. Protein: CASSLDKNYGYTF. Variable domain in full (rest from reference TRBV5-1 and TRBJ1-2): KAGVTQTPRYLIKTRGQQVTLSCSPISGHRSVSWYQQTPGQGLQFLFEYFSETQRNKGNFPGRFSGRQFSNSRSEMNVSTLELGDSALYLCASSLDKNYGYTFGSGTRLTVV.

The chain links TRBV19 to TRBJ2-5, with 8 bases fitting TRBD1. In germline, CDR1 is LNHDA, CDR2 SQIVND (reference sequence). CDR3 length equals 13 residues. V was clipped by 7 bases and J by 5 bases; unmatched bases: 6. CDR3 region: CASNGQGRETQYF. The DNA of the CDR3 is TGTGCCAGTAATGGACAGGGTAGGGAGACCCAGTACTTC.

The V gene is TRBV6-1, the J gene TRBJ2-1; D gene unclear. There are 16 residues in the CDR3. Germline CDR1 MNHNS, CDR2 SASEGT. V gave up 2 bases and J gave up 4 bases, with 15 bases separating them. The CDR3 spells CASSELAQPRYNEQFF. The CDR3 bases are TGTGCCAGCAGTGAACTTGCCCAGCCCAGGTACAATGAGCAGTTCTTC.

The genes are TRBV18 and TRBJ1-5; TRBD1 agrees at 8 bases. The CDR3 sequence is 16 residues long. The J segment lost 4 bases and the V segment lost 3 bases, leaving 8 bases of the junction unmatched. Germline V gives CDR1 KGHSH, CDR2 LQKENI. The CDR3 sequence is CASSPAGGQANQPQHF. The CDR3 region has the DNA TGTGCCAGCTCACCTGCTGGGGGACAGGCAAATCAGCCCCAGCATTTT.

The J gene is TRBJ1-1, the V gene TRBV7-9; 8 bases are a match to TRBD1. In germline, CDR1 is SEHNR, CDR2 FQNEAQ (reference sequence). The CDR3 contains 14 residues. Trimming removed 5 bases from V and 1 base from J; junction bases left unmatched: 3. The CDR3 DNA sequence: TGTGCCAGCAGCGGGGGGACAGGGAACACTGAAGCTTTCTTT. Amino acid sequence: CASSGGTGNTEAFF. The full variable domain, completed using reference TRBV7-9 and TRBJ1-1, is DTGVSQNPRHKITKRGQNVTFRCDPISEHNRLYWYRQTLGQGPEFLTYFQNEAQLEKSRLLSDRFSAERPKGSFSTLEIQRTEQGDSAMYLCASSGGTGNTEAFFGQGTRLTVV.

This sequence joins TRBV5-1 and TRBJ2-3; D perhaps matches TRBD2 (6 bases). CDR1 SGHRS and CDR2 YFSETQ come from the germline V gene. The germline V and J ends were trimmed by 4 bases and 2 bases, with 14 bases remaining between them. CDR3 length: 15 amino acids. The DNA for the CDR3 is TGCGCCAGCAGCCGCCGGGACTCAAACACAGATACGCAGTATTTT. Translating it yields CASSRRDSNTDTQYF.

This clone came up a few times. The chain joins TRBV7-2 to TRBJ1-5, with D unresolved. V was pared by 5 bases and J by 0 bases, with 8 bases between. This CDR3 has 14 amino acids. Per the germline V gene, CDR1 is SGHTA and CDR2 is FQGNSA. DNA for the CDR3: TGTGCCAGCAGCCTAAGTAATAGCAATCAGCCCCAGCATTTT. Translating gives CASSLSNSNQPQHF.

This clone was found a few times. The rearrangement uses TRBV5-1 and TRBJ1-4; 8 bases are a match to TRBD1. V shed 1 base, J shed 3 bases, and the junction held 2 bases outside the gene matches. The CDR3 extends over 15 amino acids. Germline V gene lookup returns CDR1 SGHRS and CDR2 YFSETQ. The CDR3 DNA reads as TGCGCCAGCAGCTTGACAGGGGGGGCTAATGAAAAACTGTTTTTT. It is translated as CASSLTGGANEKLFF.

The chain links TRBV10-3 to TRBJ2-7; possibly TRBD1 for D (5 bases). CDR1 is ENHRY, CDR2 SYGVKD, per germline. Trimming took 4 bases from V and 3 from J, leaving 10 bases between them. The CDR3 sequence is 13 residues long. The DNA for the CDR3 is TGTGCCATCAGTGCGATAACAGGCTACGAGCAGTACTTC. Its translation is CAISAITGYEQYF.

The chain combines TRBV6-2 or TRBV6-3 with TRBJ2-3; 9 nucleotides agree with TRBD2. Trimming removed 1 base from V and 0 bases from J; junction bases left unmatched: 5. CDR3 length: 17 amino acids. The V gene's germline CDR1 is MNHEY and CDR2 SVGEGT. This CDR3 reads CASSYYAGGASTDTQYF. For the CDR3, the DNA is TGTGCCAGCAGTTACTACGCGGGGGGGGCTAGCACAGATACGCAGTATTTT.

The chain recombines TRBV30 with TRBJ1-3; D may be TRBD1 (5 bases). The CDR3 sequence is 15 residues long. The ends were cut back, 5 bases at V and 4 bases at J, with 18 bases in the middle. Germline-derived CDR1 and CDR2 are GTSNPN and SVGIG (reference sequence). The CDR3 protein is CAWEIAGGNGNTIYF. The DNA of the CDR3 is TGTGCCTGGGAGATTGCGGGGGGGAACGGAAACACCATATATTTT.

For the CDR3, the DNA is TGTGCCAGCAGCAGACTTACTAGCGGGGGGGCACAAGGGCAGTTCTTC. This translates into CASSRLTSGGAQGQFF. The chain is built from TRBV7-9 and TRBJ2-1; 13 nucleotides align to TRBD2. Germline V lookup: CDR1 SEHNR, CDR2 FQNEAQ (reference sequence). J gave up 12 bases and V 5 bases, and 13 bases lay outside the gene matches. The CDR3 spans 16 residues.

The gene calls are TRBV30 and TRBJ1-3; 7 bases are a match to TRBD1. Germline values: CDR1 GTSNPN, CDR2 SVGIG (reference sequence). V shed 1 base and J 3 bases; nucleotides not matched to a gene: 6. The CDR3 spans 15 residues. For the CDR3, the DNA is TGTGCCTGGAGTGCACAGGGGATTTATGGAAACACCATATATTTT. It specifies CAWSAQGIYGNTIYF. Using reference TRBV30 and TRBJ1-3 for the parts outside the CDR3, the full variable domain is SQTIHQWPATLVQPVGSPLSLECTVEGTSNPNLYWYRQAAGRGLQLLFYSVGIGQISSEVPQNLSASRPQDRQFILSSKKLLLSDSGFYLCAWSAQGIYGNTIYFGEGSWLTVV.

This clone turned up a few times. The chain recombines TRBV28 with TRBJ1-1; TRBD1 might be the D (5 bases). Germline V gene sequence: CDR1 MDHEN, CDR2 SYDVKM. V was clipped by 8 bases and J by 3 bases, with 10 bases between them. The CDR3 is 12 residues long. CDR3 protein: CASGRVYTEAFF. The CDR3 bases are TGTGCCAGCGGCAGGGTATACACTGAAGCTTTCTTT.

In DNA, the CDR3 is TGTGCCAGCAGTTCGGAGGACAGGGCTTTGGGCTACACCTTC. Protein: CASSSEDRALGYTF. The rearrangement links TRBV21-1 to TRBJ1-2; TRBD1, as called in the table, went unchecked against the DNA. TRBV21-1 is a pseudogene locus. The length of the CDR3 is 14 residues.

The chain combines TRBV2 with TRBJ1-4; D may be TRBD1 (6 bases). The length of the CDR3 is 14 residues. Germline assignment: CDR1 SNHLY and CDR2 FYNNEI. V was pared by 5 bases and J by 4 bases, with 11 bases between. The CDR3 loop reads CASSPTGYNEKLFF. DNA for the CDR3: TGTGCCAGCAGTCCGACAGGATATAATGAAAAACTGTTTTTT.

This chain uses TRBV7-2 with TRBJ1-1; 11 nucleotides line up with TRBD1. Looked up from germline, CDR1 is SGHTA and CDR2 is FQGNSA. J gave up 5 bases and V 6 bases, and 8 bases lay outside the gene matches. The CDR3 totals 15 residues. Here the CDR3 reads CASRIIRDRGTEAFF. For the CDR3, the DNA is TGTGCCAGCAGGATCATCCGGGACAGGGGGACTGAAGCTTTCTTT.

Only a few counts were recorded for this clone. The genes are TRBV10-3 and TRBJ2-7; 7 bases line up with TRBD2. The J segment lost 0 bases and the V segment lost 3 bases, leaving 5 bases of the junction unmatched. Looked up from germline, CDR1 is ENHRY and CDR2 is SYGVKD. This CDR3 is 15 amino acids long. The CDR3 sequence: CAISETSARSYEQYF. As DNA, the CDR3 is TGTGCCATCAGTGAAACTAGCGCCCGCTCCTACGAGCAGTACTTC.

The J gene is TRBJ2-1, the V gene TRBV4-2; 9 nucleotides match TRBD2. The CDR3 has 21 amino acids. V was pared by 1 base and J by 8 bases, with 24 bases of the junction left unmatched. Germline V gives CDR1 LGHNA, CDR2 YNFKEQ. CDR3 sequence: CASSQVGLRGGGAGRSDEQFF. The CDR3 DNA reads TGTGCCAGCAGCCAAGTCGGTTTGCGGGGCGGGGGGGCCGGTCGGTCCGATGAGCAGTTCTTC.

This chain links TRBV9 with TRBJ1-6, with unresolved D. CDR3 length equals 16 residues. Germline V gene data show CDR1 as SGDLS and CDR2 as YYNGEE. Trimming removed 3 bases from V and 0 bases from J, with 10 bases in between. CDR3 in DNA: TGTGCCAGCAGCGAATCACAAAGCTCCTATAATTCACCCCTCCACTTT. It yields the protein CASSESQSSYNSPLHF.

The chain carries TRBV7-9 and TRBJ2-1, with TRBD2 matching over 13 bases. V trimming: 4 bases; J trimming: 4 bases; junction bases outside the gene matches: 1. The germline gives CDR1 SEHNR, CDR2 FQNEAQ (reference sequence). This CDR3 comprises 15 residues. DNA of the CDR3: TGTGCCAGCAGCTCGACTAGCGGGGGGTACAATGAGCAGTTCTTC. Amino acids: CASSSTSGGYNEQFF.

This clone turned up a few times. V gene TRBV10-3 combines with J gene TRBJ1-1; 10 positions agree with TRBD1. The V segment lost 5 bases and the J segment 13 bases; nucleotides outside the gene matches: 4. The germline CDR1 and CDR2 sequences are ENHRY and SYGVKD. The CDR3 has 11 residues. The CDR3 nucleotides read TGTGCCATCAGTTCCGGGACAGGGGTTTTCTTT. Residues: CAISSGTGVFF.

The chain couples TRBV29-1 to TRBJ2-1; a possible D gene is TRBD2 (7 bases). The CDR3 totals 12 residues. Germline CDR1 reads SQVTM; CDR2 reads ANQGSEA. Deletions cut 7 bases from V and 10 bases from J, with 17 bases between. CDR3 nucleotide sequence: TGCAGCGCGAGGGAGGGGGTAAAGGAGCAGTTCTTC. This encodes CSAREGVKEQFF.

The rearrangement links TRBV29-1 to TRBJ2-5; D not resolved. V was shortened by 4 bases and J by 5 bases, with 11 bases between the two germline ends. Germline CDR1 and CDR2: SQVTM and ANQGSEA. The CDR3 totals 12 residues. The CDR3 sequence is CSVAVTVETQYF. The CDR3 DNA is TGCAGCGTTGCGGTGACTGTGGAGACCCAGTACTTC.